This T cell receptor (beta chain) comes out of a study of T cell repertoires in aging, cancer and after chemotherapy. Study details: Paired samples before and after chemotherapy came from chronic lymphocytic leukemia patients on fludarabine- or bendamustine-based regimens. Approximately 8 million TCR reads were in the whole dataset.

A mixed TRB-A/B primer pool amplified rearranged TRB by multiplex touch-down PCR. TCRdb reanalysed the multiplex PCR reads using MiXCR and keeps one entry per CDR3 protein. The data show roughly 1,500 distinct CDR3 sequences, around 26% seen once. TCR beta rearrangements were amplified from peripheral blood genomic DNA. Study-level points and caveats: Untreated cancer patients had significantly lower blood TCR diversity than age-matched healthy donors.

The germline V gene encodes CDR1 MDHEN and CDR2 SYDVKM. Trimming removed 8 bases from V and 2 bases from J, with 10 bases in between. The CDR3 covers 13 residues. For this clonotype: Its antigen is undetermined.

Sequenced sample: blood. The clonotype originates from a human donor with a blood cancer. The V and J genes are TRBV28 and TRBJ1-3, with D perhaps matching TRBD1 (5 bases). CDR3 residues: CASWGGTGNTIYF. The CDR3 DNA is TGTGCCAGCTGGGGGGGAACTGGAAACACCATATATTTT.